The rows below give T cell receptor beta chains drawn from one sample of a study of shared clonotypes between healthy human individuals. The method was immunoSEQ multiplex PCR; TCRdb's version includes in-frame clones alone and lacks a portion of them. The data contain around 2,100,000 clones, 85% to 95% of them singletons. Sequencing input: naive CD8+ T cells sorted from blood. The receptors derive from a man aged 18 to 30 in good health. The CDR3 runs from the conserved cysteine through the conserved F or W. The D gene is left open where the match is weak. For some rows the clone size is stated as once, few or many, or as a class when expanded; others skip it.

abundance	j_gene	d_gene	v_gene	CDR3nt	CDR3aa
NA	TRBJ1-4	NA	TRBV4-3	TGCGCCAGCAGCCAAGTTCTAGCGGGAGAGGAAGGTGAAAAACTGTTTTTT	CASSQVLAGEEGEKLFF
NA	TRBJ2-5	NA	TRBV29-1	TGCAGCGTTGGCCCTAGTTGGGAGACCCAGTACTTC	CSVGPSWETQYF
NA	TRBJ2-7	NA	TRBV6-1	TGTGCCAGCAGTGATGAGACATTTCCCACTGCCTACGAGCAGTACTTC	CASSDETFPTAYEQYF
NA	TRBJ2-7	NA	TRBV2	TGTGCCAGCTGGTGGGTTCCCTACGAGCAGTACTTC	CASWWVPYEQYF
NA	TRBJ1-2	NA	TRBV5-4	TGTGCCAGCGCAGGCCATTCTAACTATGGCTACACCTTC	CASAGHSNYGYTF
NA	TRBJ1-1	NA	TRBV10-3	TGTGCCATCAGTGAGATAAGGGTTAGTTCGACCACTGAAGCTTTCTTT	CAISEIRVSSTTEAFF
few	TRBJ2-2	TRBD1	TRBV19	TGTGCCAGTAGTATAGCACTTGAGGACAGGGGGCACACCGGGGAGCTGTTTTTT	CASSIALEDRGHTGELFF
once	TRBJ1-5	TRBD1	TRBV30	TGTGCCTGGAGTGCCGGACAGGGGAAATTCCAGCCCCAGCATTTT	CAWSAGQGKFQPQHF
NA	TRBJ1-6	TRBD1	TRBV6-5	TGTGCCAGCAGTTACGCGGCAGGGGGCTATAATTCACCCCTCCACTTT	CASSYAAGGYNSPLHF
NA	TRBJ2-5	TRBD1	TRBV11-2	TGTGCCAGCAGCTTAGATTGGGGATGGGAGACAGGGAAGACCCAGTACTTC	CASSLDWGWETGKTQYF
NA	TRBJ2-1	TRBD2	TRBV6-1	TGTGCCAGCAGCGAAGCGCCCGGACTAGCGGTCTACAATGAGCAGTTCTTC	CASSEAPGLAVYNEQFF
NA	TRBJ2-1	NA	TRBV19	TGTGCCAGTAGTATAAACACAGGCAATGAGCAGTTCTTC	CASSINTGNEQFF
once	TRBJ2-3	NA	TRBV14	TGTGCCAGCAGCCGTGGGGGCGGGAGTGCAGATACGCAGTATTTT	CASSRGGGSADTQYF
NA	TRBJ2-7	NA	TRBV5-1	TGCGCCAGCAGCCCTCTGGGGGGCGACCTCTCCTACGAGCAGTACTTC	CASSPLGGDLSYEQYF
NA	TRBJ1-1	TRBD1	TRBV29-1	TGCAGCGTTCTGACAGGGTTGAACACTGAAGCTTTCTTT	CSVLTGLNTEAFF
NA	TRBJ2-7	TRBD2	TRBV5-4	TGTGCCAGCAGCTTAGCGGGAGCTCGTTACGAGCAGTACTTC	CASSLAGARYEQYF
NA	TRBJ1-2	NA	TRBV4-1	TGCGCCAGCAGCCCCCGGGACATAGGATTAAATTATGGCTACACCTTC	CASSPRDIGLNYGYTF
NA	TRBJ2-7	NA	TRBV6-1	TGTGCCAGCAGTGAACTCGGGGGTGCCTACGAGCAGTACTTC	CASSELGGAYEQYF
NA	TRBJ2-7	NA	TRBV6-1	TGTGCCAGCAGTGGAGGGACCTCCTACGAGCAGTACTTC	CASSGGTSYEQYF
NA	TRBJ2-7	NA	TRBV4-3	TGCGCCAGCAGCCAAGTCGGAAGCGACTACGAGCAGTACTTC	CASSQVGSDYEQYF
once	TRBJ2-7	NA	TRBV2	TGTGCCAGCAGGGCCCCGGGAGACTCCTACGAGCAGTACTTC	CASRAPGDSYEQYF
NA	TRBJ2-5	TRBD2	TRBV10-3	TGTGCCATCAGTGAGGGGTTTAGCGGGGTTCAAGAGACCCAGTACTTC	CAISEGFSGVQETQYF
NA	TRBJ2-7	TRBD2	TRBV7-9	TGTGCCAGCGCCGAAGGACTAGCGGGAGCCCCCTCCTACGAGCAGTACTTC	CASAEGLAGAPSYEQYF
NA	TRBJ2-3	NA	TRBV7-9	TGTGCCAGCAGCCCCGGGAGCAAGGGAGGCACAGATACGCAGTATTTT	CASSPGSKGGTDTQYF
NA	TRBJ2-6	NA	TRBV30	TGTGCCTGGTTGGGCTTTGGGACCGGCGCTGGGGCCAACGTCCTGACTTTC	CAWLGFGTGAGANVLTF
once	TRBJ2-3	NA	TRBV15	TGTGCCACCAGCAGGTCGGACTGGGCCGGAGATACGCAGTATTTT	CATSRSDWAGDTQYF
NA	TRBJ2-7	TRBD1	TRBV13	TGTGCCAGCAGCCCACAAGGACAGGGCGACTACGAGCAGTACTTC	CASSPQGQGDYEQYF
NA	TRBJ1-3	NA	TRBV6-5	TGTGCCAGCAGTTACTCGTCAAATCAGTACAACACCATATATTTT	CASSYSSNQYNTIYF
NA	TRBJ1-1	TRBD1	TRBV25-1	TGTGCCAGCAGTGGGAACAGGGGAGGAGTGCTGAACACTGAAGCTTTCTTT	CASSGNRGGVLNTEAFF
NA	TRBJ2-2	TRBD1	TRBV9	TGTGCCAGCAGCGAAGGGACAGGGAGCACCGGGGAGCTGTTTTTT	CASSEGTGSTGELFF
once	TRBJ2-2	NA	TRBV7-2	TGTGCCAGCAGCTTAGTCGGGGAGCTGTTTTTT	CASSLVGELFF
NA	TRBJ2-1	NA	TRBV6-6	TGTGCCACGTCAATGACCATCTACAATGAGCAGTTCTTC	CATSMTIYNEQFF
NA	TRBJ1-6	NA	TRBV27	TGTGCCAGCAGTTGGAGGGGGAATAATTCACCCCTCCACTTT	CASSWRGNNSPLHF
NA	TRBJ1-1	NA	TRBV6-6	TGTGCCAGCAGTCAGCACATGAACACTGAAGCTTTCTTT	CASSQHMNTEAFF
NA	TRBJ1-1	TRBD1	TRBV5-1	TGCGCCAGCAGCTTGGCACAGGGGATGAACACTGAAGCTTTCTTT	CASSLAQGMNTEAFF
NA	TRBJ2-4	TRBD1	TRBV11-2	TGTGCCAGCAGCTTACACCCGAAAACAGGGGGTATTGAAAACATTCAGTACTTC	CASSLHPKTGGIENIQYF
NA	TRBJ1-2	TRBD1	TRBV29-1	TGCAGCGTTGAAGAGGGACAGGGAAATGGCTACACCTTC	CSVEEGQGNGYTF